The 3 T cell receptor beta chains below were found in one sample sequenced in a study of T-cell reconstitution after alpha-beta-depleted transplantation in children. The authors prepared the TCRbeta library with unique molecular identifiers. TCRdb redid the calling of the PCR reads with MiXCR, one entry per CDR3 protein. The sample holds 240,000 or so distinct CDR3 sequences, about 12% seen once. The material was PBMCs from the stem cell graft donor, obtained from the stem cell graft. These receptors were obtained from a human donor who donated a stem cell graft to a child with acute lymphoblastic leukemia.

This clonotype was picked up many times. The rearrangement links TRBV20-1 to TRBJ2-5; 7 bases are a match to TRBD2. This CDR3 has 18 amino acids. V lost 0 bases and J lost 2; bases outside the gene matches: 15. Germline V CDR1 and CDR2: DFQATT, SNEGSKA (reference sequence). The CDR3, as DNA: TGCAGTGCTAGAGATCAAGAGGTTCGCGGGAGAGGACAAGAGACCCAGTACTTC. This codes for CSARDQEVRGRGQETQYF.

This rearrangement joins TRBV15 to TRBJ2-5; 8 nucleotides agree with TRBD1. V shed 1 base, J shed 4 bases, and the junction held 8 bases outside the gene matches. CDR3 size: 16 residues. CDR1 is LNHNV and CDR2 is YYDKDF in the germline V gene (reference sequence). For the CDR3, the DNA is TGTGCCACCAGCAGAGGGCCAGGGGGCCCGGGAGAGACCCAGTACTTC. This sequence encodes CATSRGPGGPGETQYF.

The table lists this clonotype with many counts. The V and J genes are TRBV10-2 and TRBJ2-7; 11 positions match TRBD2. Germline CDR1 reads WSHSY; CDR2 reads SAAADI. The CDR3 runs to 14 residues. Trimming removed 6 bases from V and 0 bases from J; junction bases left unmatched: 1. The CDR3 DNA sequence: TGCGCCAGCAGACTAGCGGGAGCCTCCTACGAGCAGTACTTC. Residues: CASRLAGASYEQYF.